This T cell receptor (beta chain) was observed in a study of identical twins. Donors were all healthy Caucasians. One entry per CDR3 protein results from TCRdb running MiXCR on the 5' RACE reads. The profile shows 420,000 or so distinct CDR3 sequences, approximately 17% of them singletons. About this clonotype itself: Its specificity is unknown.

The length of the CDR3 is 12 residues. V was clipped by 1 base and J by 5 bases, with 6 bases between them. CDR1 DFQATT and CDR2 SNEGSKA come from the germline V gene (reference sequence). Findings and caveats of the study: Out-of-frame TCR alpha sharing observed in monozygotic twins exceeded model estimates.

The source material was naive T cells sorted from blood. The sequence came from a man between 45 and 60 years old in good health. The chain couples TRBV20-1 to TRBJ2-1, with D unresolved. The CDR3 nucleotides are TGCAGTGCTAGAGCTTGGCACAATGAGCAGTTCTTC. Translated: CSARAWHNEQFF.